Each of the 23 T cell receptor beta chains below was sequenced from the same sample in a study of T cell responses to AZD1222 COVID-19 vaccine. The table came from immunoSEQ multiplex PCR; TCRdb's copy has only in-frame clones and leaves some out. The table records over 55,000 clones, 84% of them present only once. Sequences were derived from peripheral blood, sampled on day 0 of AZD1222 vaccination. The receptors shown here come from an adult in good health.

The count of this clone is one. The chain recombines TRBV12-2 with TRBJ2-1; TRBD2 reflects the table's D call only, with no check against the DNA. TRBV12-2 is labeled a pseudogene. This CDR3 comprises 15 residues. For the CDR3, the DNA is TGTGCAAGCCCCTCTAGCGTTCGGGCCTACAATGAGCAGTTCTTC. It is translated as CASPSSVRAYNEQFF.

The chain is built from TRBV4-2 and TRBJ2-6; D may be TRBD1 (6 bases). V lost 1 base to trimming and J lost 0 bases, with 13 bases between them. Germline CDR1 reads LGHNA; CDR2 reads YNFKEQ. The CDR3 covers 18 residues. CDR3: CASSQGSTGYSGANVLTF. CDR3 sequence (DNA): TGTGCCAGCAGCCAAGGGTCCACAGGGTACTCTGGGGCCAACGTCCTGACTTTC.

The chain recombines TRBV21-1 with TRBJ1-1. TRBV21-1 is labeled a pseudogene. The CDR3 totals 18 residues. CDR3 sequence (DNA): TGTGCCAGCAGCAAAGAGGGGAAGGGGACGGAAAAGAACACTGAAGCTTTCTTT. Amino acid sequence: CASSKEGKGTEKNTEAFF.

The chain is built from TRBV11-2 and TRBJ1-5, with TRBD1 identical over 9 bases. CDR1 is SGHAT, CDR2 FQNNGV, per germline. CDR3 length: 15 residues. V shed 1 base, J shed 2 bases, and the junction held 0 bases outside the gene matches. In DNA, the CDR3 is TGTGCCAGCAGCTTAGGGACAGGGGGCAATCAGCCCCAGCATTTT. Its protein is CASSLGTGGNQPQHF.

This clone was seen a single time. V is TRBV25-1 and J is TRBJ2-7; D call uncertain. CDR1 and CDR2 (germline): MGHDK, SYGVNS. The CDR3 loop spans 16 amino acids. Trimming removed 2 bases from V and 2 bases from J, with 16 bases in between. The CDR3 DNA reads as TGTGCCAGCAGTGAAGAGGCAGGCCGGGCCCCCTACGAGCAGTACTTC. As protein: CASSEEAGRAPYEQYF.

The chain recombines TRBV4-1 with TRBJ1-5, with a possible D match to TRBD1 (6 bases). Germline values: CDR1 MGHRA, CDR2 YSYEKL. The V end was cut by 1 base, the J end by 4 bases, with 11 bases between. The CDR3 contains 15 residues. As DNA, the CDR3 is TGCGCCAGCAGCCAAGGGGGAGGGGGAAATCAGCCCCAGCATTTT. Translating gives CASSQGGGGNQPQHF.

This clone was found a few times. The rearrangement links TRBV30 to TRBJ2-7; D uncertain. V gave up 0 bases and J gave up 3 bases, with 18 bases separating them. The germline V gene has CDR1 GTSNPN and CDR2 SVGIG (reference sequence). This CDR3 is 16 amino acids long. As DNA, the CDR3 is TGTGCCTGGAGTGTCGCAAGGACCTTCCGTAACTACGAGCAGTACTTC. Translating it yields CAWSVARTFRNYEQYF.

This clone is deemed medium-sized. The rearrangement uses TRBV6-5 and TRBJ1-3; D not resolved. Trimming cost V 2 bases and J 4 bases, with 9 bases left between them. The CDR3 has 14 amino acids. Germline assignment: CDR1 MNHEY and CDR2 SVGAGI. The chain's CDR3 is CASSYGEGGNTIYF. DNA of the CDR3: TGTGCCAGCAGTTACGGGGAGGGAGGAAACACCATATATTTT.

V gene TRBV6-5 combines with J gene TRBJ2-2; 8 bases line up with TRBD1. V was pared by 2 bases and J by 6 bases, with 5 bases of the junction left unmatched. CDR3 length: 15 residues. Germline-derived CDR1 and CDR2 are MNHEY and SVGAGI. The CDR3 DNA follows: TGTGCCAGCAGTTACGGGTCAGGGGGCCCCGGGGAGCTGTTTTTT. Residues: CASSYGSGGPGELFF.

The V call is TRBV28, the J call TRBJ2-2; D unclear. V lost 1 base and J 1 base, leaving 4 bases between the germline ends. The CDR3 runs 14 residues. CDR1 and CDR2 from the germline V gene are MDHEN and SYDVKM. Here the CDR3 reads CASSLLENTGELFF. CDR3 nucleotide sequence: TGTGCCAGCAGTTTATTAGAGAACACCGGGGAGCTGTTTTTT.

This CDR3 is CASSHSPDTQYF. In DNA form, the CDR3 reads TGTGCCAGCAGCCATTCCCCAGATACGCAGTATTTT. V usage is TRBV3-1 (or the pseudogene TRBV3-2) and J usage is TRBJ2-3; D remains unclear. This CDR3 region has 12 residues. The germline V gene encodes CDR1 LGHDT and CDR2 YNNKEL (reference sequence). Trimming removed 3 bases from V and 4 bases from J, with 5 bases in between.

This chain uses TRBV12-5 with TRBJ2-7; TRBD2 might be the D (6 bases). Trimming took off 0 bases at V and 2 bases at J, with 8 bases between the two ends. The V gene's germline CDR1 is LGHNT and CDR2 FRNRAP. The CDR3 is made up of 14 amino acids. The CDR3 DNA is TGTGCTAGTGGTTTGGTAGGAGGGGCCTACGAGCAGTACTTC. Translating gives CASGLVGGAYEQYF. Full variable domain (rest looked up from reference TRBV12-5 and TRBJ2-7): DARVTQTPRHKVTEMGQEVTMRCQPILGHNTVFWYRQTMMQGLELLAYFRNRAPLDDSGMPKDRFSAEMPDATLATLKIQPSEPRDSAVYFCASGLVGGAYEQYFGPGTRLTVT.

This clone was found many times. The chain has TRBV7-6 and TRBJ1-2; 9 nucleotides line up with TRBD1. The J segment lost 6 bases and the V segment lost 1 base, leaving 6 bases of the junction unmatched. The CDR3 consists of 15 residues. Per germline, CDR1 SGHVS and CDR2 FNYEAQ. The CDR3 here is CASSLEQGAGNGYTF. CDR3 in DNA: TGTGCCAGCAGCTTAGAACAGGGGGCCGGGAATGGCTACACCTTC.

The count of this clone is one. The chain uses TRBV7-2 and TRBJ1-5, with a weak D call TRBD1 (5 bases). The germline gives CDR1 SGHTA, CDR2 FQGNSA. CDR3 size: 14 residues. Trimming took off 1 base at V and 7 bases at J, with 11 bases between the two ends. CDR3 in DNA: TGTGCCAGCAGCTTAGTAATGGGGCTCCAGCCCCAGCATTTT. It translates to CASSLVMGLQPQHF. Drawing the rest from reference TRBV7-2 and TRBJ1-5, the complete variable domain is GAGVSQSPSNKVTEKGKDVELRCDPISGHTALYWYRQSLGQGLEFLIYFQGNSAPDKSGLPSDRFSAERTGGSVSTLTIQRTQQEDSAVYLCASSLVMGLQPQHFGDGTRLSIL.

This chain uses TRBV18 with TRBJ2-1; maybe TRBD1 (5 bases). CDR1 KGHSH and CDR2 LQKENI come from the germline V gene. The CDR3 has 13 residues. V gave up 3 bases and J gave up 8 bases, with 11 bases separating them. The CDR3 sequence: CASSPGPADEQFF. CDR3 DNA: TGTGCCAGCTCACCGGGGCCGGCAGATGAGCAGTTCTTC.

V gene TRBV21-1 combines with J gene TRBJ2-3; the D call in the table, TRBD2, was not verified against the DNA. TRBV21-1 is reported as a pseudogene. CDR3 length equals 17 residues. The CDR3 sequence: CASNLLKERGSTDTQYF. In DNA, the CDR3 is TGTGCCAGCAACCTTTTGAAGGAGCGGGGTTCCACAGATACGCAGTATTTT.

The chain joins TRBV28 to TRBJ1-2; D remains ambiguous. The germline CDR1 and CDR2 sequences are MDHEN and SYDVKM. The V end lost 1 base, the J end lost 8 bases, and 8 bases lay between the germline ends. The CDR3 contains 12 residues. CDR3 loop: CASSLYLGGYTF. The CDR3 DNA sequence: TGTGCCAGCAGTTTATATCTTGGGGGCTACACCTTC.

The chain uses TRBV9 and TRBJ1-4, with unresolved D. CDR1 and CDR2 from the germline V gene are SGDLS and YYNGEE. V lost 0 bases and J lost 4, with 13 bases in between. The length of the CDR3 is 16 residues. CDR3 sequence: CASSVGAAGRNEKLFF. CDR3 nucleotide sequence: TGTGCCAGCAGCGTAGGGGCAGCCGGCCGTAATGAAAAACTGTTTTTT.

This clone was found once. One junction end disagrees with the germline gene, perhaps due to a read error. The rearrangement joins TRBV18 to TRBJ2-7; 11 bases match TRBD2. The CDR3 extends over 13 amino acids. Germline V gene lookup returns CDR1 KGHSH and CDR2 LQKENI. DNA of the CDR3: TGTGCCAGCTCACCCTTTCTAGCGGGGGGACTTCACTTC. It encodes CASSPFLAGGLHF.

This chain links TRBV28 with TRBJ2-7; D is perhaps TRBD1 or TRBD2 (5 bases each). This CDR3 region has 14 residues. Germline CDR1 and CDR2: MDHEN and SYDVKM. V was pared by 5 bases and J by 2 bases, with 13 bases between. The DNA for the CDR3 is TGTGCCAGCAGTCCCCAACAGGAGGCCTACGAGCAGTACTTC. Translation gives CASSPQQEAYEQYF.

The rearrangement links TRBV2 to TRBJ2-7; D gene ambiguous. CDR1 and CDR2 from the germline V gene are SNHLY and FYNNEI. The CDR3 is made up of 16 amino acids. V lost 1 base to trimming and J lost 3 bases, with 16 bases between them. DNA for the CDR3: TGTGCCAGCAGTGAAGGAATCGCAGGAACCAGCTACGAGCAGTACTTC. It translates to CASSEGIAGTSYEQYF.

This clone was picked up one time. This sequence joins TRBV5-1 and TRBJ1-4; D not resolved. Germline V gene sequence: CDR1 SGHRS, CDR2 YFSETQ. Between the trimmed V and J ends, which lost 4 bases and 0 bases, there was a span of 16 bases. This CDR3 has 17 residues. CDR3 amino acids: CASSVGEASSTNEKLFF. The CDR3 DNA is TGCGCCAGCAGCGTTGGGGAGGCCTCGTCAACTAATGAAAAACTGTTTTTT.

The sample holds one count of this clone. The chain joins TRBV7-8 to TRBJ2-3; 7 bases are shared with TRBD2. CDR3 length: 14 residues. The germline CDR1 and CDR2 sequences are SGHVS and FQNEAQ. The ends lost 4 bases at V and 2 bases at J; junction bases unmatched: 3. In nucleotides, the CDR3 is TGTGCCAGCAGCTGGGACTACCACACAGATACGCAGTATTTT. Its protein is CASSWDYHTDTQYF.